The next 21 T cell receptor beta chains were all read from a single sample in a study of cytomegalovirus exposure and HLA in healthy donors. With 60 Vbeta and 13 Jbeta primers, the PCR was carried out. This table comes from immunoSEQ multiplex PCR, and its TCRdb copy is limited to in-frame clones, with some not included. The sample includes about 72,000 clones, approximately 78% of them seen just once. Sequences were obtained from PBMCs. These receptors were collected from a man aged 18 to 30 in good health and CMV-seronegative.

The count of this clone is one. The chain joins TRBV4-3 to TRBJ1-1; 7 bases align to TRBD1. Looked up from germline, CDR1 is LGHNA and CDR2 is YSLEER. The J segment lost 5 bases and the V segment lost 5 bases, leaving 5 bases of the junction unmatched. CDR3 size: 13 residues. The CDR3 region has the DNA TGCGCCAGCAGCTCAGGGGGTAGGACTGAAGCTTTCTTT. Its translation is CASSSGGRTEAFF.

This chain uses TRBV29-1 with TRBJ2-5; the match to TRBD2 covers 10 bases. The germline V gene encodes CDR1 SQVTM and CDR2 ANQGSEA. CDR3 size: 12 residues. The J segment lost 5 bases and the V segment lost 8 bases, leaving 5 bases of the junction unmatched. The CDR3 spells CSFSGGAETQYF. Here the CDR3 DNA reads TGCAGCTTCAGCGGGGGGGCGGAGACCCAGTACTTC.

The chain is built from TRBV5-1 and TRBJ1-1; weak D call: TRBD1 (5 bases). The CDR3 loop spans 13 amino acids. Germline V gene sequence: CDR1 SGHRS, CDR2 YFSETQ. V was shortened by 1 base and J by 5 bases, with 9 bases between the two germline ends. In DNA form, the CDR3 reads TGCGCCAGCAGCTTGCAGGGCTGGACTGAAGCTTTCTTT. Its translation: CASSLQGWTEAFF.

This chain uses TRBV2 with TRBJ1-2; D might be TRBD1 (6 bases). The CDR3 covers 14 residues. The germline gives CDR1 SNHLY, CDR2 FYNNEI. V lost 3 bases and J 5 bases, leaving 13 bases between the germline ends. CDR3: CASSEWTDQYGYTF. CDR3 nucleotide sequence: TGTGCCAGCAGTGAGTGGACAGACCAATATGGCTACACCTTC. The whole variable domain, remainder taken from reference TRBV2 and TRBJ1-2, is EPEVTQTPSHQVTQMGQEVILRCVPISNHLYFYWYRQILGQKVEFLVSFYNNEISEKSEIFDDQFSVERPDGSNFTLKIRSTKLEDSAMYFCASSEWTDQYGYTFGSGTRLTVV.

This clone was counted only a few times. This chain joins TRBV14 and TRBJ2-7, with a tentative D call TRBD1 (6 bases). Germline loops: CDR1 SGHDN, CDR2 FVKESK. This CDR3 has 16 amino acids. V was shortened by 3 bases and J by 2 bases, with 17 bases between the two germline ends. The CDR3 here is CASSHLRGRATYEQYF. The CDR3 nucleotides read TGTGCCAGCAGCCATCTCAGGGGCAGGGCCACCTACGAGCAGTACTTC.

This clone has more than one count but fewer than ten. This chain connects TRBV7-9 to TRBJ2-7; 13 bases match TRBD2. Trimming removed 8 bases from V and 5 bases from J; junction bases left unmatched: 3. The germline gives CDR1 SEHNR, CDR2 FQNEAQ (reference sequence). The CDR3 contains 13 residues. For the CDR3, the DNA is TGTGCCAGCGAGACTAGCGGGGGGAACGAGCAGTACTTC. It specifies CASETSGGNEQYF.

This chain's CDR3 is CASSLAPGVNTEAFF. In DNA form, the CDR3 reads TGTGCCAGCAGCTTGGCCCCGGGGGTGAACACTGAAGCTTTCTTT. J is TRBJ1-1 and V is TRBV5-8; D may be TRBD1 (5 bases). This CDR3 has 15 residues. Germline loops: CDR1 SGHTS, CDR2 YDEGEE. Trimming removed 0 bases from V and 0 bases from J, with 9 bases in between.

The chain is built from TRBV7-6 and TRBJ2-2; the D gene is possibly TRBD2 (6 bases). Germline V gene lookup returns CDR1 SGHVS and CDR2 FNYEAQ. V gave up 1 base and J gave up 5 bases, with 8 bases separating them. This CDR3 is built from 14 residues. CDR3: CASSLVAGTGELFF. The CDR3, as DNA: TGTGCCAGCAGCTTAGTCGCGGGAACCGGGGAGCTGTTTTTT.

This chain connects TRBV7-2 to TRBJ1-2; TRBD1 is a possible D gene (6 bases). The CDR3 consists of 15 residues. V gave up 5 bases and J gave up 4 bases, with 17 bases separating them. Germline V gene data show CDR1 as SGHTA and CDR2 as FQGNSA. CDR3 sequence reads: CASSPGRGGGYGYTF. CDR3 bases: TGTGCCAGCAGCCCTGGTAGGGGGGGCGGCTATGGCTACACCTTC.

This chain joins TRBV27 and TRBJ2-5; TRBD2 matches at 7 bases. J gave up 6 bases and V 5 bases, and 15 bases lay outside the gene matches. The CDR3 totals 16 residues. Germline V lookup: CDR1 MNHEY, CDR2 SMNVEV (reference sequence). The CDR3 nucleotides are TGTGCCAGCAGTCGAAGACTAGCAGGGCTCGTCCAGACCCAGTACTTC. The encoded protein is CASSRRLAGLVQTQYF.

The chain links TRBV7-9 to TRBJ1-4; 11 positions match TRBD1. This CDR3 is built from 15 residues. V was pared by 6 bases and J by 8 bases, with 8 bases of the junction left unmatched. The germline gives CDR1 SEHNR, CDR2 FQNEAQ (reference sequence). CDR3 in amino acids: CASSRGQGANEKLFF. The CDR3 DNA follows: TGTGCCAGCAGTCGTGGACAGGGGGCGAACGAAAAACTGTTTTTT.

This clone was seen just once. The gene calls are TRBV4-2 and TRBJ1-1; TRBD1 agrees at 8 bases. Trimming cost V 1 base and J 7 bases; bases outside gene matches: 5. The germline CDR1 and CDR2 sequences are LGHNA and YNFKEQ. This CDR3 has 14 amino acids. The CDR3 bases are TGTGCCAGCAGCCAAGCAGGCAGGGGGCATGAAGCTTTCTTT. Residues: CASSQAGRGHEAFF.

V gene TRBV10-3 combines with J gene TRBJ2-7, with a tentative D call TRBD2 (6 bases). V lost 0 bases to trimming and J lost 4 bases, with 13 bases between them. Germline V gene data show CDR1 as ENHRY and CDR2 as SYGVKD. This CDR3 is built from 15 residues. CDR3 nucleotides: TGTGCCATCAGTGAGTCGGGGCGGGAATTTTACGAGCAGTACTTC. It yields the protein CAISESGREFYEQYF.

The chain combines TRBV7-6 with TRBJ2-7; 12 bases are shared with TRBD2. Germline V CDR1 and CDR2: SGHVS, FNYEAQ. V was clipped by 5 bases and J by 5 bases; unmatched bases: 16. CDR3 length: 18 residues. CDR3 nucleotide sequence: TGTGCCAGCAGCCCCAGAGGACTAGCGGGAAAGCAGAGAGACGAGCAGTACTTC. Its translation: CASSPRGLAGKQRDEQYF.

The rearrangement links TRBV19 to TRBJ1-1, with 7 bases lining up with TRBD1. Germline trimming cut 3 bases from V and 0 bases from J; bases unmatched to any gene: 22. Germline V gives CDR1 LNHDA, CDR2 SQIVND (reference sequence). The CDR3 is made up of 21 amino acids. This chain's CDR3 is CASSIGGMTGPRPSMNTEAFF. CDR3 DNA: TGTGCCAGTAGTATTGGGGGCATGACAGGGCCGAGACCGTCCATGAACACTGAAGCTTTCTTT.

This clone was found a few times. V gene TRBV28 combines with J gene TRBJ1-2; TRBD1 aligns across 8 bases. After removal of 5 bases from V and 8 bases from J, the junction contained 10 bases not matched to a gene. The CDR3 is 14 amino acids. Germline V CDR1 and CDR2: MDHEN, SYDVKM. The CDR3 DNA is TGTGCCAGCAGTCCTTCAGGACAGGGACTCGGCTACACCTTC. This sequence encodes CASSPSGQGLGYTF.

The CDR3 nucleotides read TGTGCCAGCAGCGCAGCCGGGACAGGGATAACTAACTATGGCTACACCTTC. The encoded protein is CASSAAGTGITNYGYTF. V is TRBV9 and J is TRBJ1-2, with 9 bases aligning to TRBD1. There are 17 residues in the CDR3. Germline lookup yields CDR1 SGDLS and CDR2 YYNGEE. The trim removed 3 bases at V and 0 bases at J, leaving 9 bases unmatched.

This clone was seen just once. The rearrangement links TRBV6-6 to TRBJ1-2; 8 nucleotides align to TRBD1. The trim removed 6 bases at V and 8 bases at J, leaving 11 bases unmatched. The CDR3 totals 14 residues. CDR1 and CDR2 from the germline V gene are MNHNY and SVGAGI (reference sequence). This chain's CDR3 is CASSDPQGAEGYTF. For the CDR3, the DNA is TGTGCCAGCAGCGACCCGCAGGGGGCGGAGGGCTACACCTTC.

The chain recombines TRBV5-1 with TRBJ1-1; TRBD1 agrees at 10 bases. The germline gives CDR1 SGHRS, CDR2 YFSETQ. The CDR3 consists of 13 residues. Losses at the gene ends were 2 bases for V and 8 bases for J; bases not matched to a gene: 3. In DNA form, the CDR3 reads TGCGCCAGCAGCTTCGGGACAGGGGCCGAAGCTTTCTTT. Translation gives CASSFGTGAEAFF.

The V gene is TRBV28, the J gene TRBJ1-2, with TRBD1 identical over 10 bases. Unmatched junction bases numbered 7, after V lost 5 bases and J lost 4 bases. Germline values: CDR1 MDHEN, CDR2 SYDVKM. This CDR3 spans 15 amino acids. CDR3 sequence reads: CASSPTTGGPYGYTF. Here the CDR3 DNA reads TGTGCCAGCAGTCCTACGACAGGGGGCCCCTATGGCTACACCTTC.

V usage is TRBV5-6 and J usage is TRBJ1-1; TRBD1 agrees at 7 bases. This CDR3 is built from 13 residues. J lost 3 bases, V lost 7 bases, and 6 bases had no gene match. Germline V gene data show CDR1 as SGHDT and CDR2 as YYEEEE. CDR3: CASSGTDDTEAFF. CDR3 DNA sequence: TGTGCCAGCTCCGGGACAGATGACACTGAAGCTTTCTTT.